This TCR beta chain came from a study of blood T cell repertoires in COVID-19. Looking at the study overall: Samples came from the United States, Italy and Spain, spanning acute and convalescent COVID-19.

The CDR3 covers 12 residues. Trimming left V 5 bases short and J 12 bases short, with 14 bases between. Germline V gene data show CDR1 as MNHEY and CDR2 as SVGEGT. Assay used: immunoSEQ multiplex PCR; TCRdb lists only in-frame clones, some missing. The sample contains fewer than 200,000 clones, around four fifths of which appear only once. The rearrangement links TRBV6-2 or TRBV6-3 to TRBJ2-1; D is perhaps TRBD1 (5 bases). The TCR comes from a man aged 35 to 55 who had recovered from COVID-19. Sequencing was performed on peripheral blood. The CDR3 nucleotides are TGTGCCAGCAGTATTGGACATTACGGGCAGTTCTTC. As protein: CASSIGHYGQFF.